The clone carrying this T cell receptor (beta chain) was observed at least ten times. Its antigen is unidentified. This entry belongs to a study of T cell repertoires in cytomegalovirus infection. Study overall: The authors used CMV epitopes that were HLA-C-restricted (recently identified) and HLA-B-restricted (well studied). CMV infection and matching HLA type were both indicated by public TCR beta signatures.

Germline V gene sequence: CDR1 SGHTA, CDR2 FQGNSA. The CDR3 has 15 amino acids. J gave up 5 bases and V 5 bases, and 3 bases lay outside the gene matches. Study-level findings and limits: Carriage of CMV together with the relevant HLA was identifiable through cumulative public TCR beta family frequency. Within the response measured ex vivo, HLA-C-restricted CMV-specific TCR beta clonotypes were dominant.

TCRdb re-analysed the reads in MiXCR, keeping a single row per CDR3 protein. In the table there are about 740,000 distinct CDR3 sequences, roughly a third of which are singletons. This specimen consisted of cultured PBMCs, obtained from culture after CMV antigen stimulation. V gene TRBV7-2 combines with J gene TRBJ2-1; TRBD2 aligns across 13 bases. This sequence originates from a human donor in good health (CMV status not recorded). Some clones in this sample may be carry-over from other donors' samples. CDR3 protein: CASSAGTSGNNEQFF. The CDR3 bases are TGTGCCAGCAGCGCAGGGACTAGCGGGAACAATGAGCAGTTCTTC.